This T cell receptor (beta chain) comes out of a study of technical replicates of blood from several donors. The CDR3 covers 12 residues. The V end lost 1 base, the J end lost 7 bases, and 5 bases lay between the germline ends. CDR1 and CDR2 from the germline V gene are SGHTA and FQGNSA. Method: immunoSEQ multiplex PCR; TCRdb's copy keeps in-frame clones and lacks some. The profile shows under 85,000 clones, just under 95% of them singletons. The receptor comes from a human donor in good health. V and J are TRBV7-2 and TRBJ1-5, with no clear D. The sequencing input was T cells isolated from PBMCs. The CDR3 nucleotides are TGTGCCAGCAGCTTAGACAGCCAGCCCCAGCATTTT. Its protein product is CASSLDSQPQHF.